The clone carrying this T cell receptor beta chain has just a few counts. V was pared by 4 bases and J by 4 bases, with 7 bases of the junction left unmatched. Per the germline V gene, CDR1 is ENHRY and CDR2 is SYGVKD. This CDR3 spans 16 amino acids. This entry comes from a study of shared clonotypes between healthy human individuals. TCRdb keeps only in-frame clones here, not all; method: immunoSEQ multiplex PCR. The sample records approximately 1.1 million clones, roughly 74% being singletons. Sequenced sample: memory CD4+ T cells from PBMCs. Described subset: CD45RA-negative fraction. This chain links TRBV10-3 with TRBJ2-1; TRBD2 aligns across 10 bases. This TCR was recovered from a man aged 18 to 30 in good health. Some clones in this sample may be carry-over from other donors' samples. CDR3 region: CAISAPGLAAYNEQFF. As DNA, the CDR3 is TGTGCCATCAGTGCCCCTGGACTAGCGGCTTACAATGAGCAGTTCTTC.